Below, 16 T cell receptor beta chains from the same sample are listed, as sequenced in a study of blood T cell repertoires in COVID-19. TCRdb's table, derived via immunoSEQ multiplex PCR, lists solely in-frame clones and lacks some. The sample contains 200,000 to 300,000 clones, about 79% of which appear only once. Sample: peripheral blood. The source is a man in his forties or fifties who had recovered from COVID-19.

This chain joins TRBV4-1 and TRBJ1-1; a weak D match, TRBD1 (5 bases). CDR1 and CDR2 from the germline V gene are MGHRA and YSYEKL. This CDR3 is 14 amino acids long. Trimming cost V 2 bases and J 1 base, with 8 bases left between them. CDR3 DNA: TGCGCCAGCAGCCAATCAAGGGGGAACACTGAAGCTTTCTTT. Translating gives CASSQSRGNTEAFF.

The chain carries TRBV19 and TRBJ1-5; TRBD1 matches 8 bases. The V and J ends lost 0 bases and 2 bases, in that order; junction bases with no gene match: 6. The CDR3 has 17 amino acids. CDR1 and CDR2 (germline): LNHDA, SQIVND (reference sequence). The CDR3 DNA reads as TGTGCCAGTAGTATAGACCCGAACAGGGGGGGCAATCAGCCCCAGCATTTT. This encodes CASSIDPNRGGNQPQHF.

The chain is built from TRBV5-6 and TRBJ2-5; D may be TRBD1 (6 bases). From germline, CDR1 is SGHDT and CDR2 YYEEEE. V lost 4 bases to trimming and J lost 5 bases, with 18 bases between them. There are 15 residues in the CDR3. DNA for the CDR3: TGTGCCAGCAGCCCACTTCCTGACAGGCAGGAGACCCAGTACTTC. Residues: CASSPLPDRQETQYF.

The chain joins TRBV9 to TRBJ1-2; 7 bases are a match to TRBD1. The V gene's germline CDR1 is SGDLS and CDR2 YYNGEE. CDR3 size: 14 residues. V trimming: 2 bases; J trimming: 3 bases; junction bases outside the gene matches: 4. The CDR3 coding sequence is TGTGCCAGCAGCGTTACAGGGGACCACTATGGCTACACCTTC. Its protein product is CASSVTGDHYGYTF.

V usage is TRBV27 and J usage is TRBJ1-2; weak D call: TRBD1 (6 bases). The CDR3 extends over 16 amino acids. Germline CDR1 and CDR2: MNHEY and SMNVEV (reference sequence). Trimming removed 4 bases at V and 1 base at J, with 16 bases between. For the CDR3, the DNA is TGTGCCAGCAGTTCCGCGGACAGACTCGTTAACTATGGCTACACCTTC. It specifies CASSSADRLVNYGYTF.

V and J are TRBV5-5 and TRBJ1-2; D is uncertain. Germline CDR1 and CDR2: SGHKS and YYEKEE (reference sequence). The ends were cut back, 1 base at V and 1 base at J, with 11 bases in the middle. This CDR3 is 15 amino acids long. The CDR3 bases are TGTGCCAGCAGCTTGCCGGGAGGGAATAACTATGGCTACACCTTC. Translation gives CASSLPGGNNYGYTF.

The CDR3 loop reads CASSEVKSGSEYGYTF. The DNA for the CDR3 is TGTGCCAGCAGTGAAGTAAAGTCAGGGTCGGAGTATGGCTACACCTTC. The chain couples TRBV6-1 to TRBJ1-2; the D gene is possibly TRBD1 (5 bases). Trimming left V 1 base short and J 5 bases short, with 17 bases between. CDR1 MNHNS and CDR2 SASEGT come from the germline V gene. This CDR3 contains 16 residues.

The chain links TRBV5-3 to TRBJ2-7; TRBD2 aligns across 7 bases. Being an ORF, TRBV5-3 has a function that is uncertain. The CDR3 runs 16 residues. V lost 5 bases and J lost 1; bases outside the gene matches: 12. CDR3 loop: CARRVGGVYLSYEQYF. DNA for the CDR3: TGTGCCAGAAGGGTGGGAGGGGTCTACCTATCCTACGAGCAGTACTTC.

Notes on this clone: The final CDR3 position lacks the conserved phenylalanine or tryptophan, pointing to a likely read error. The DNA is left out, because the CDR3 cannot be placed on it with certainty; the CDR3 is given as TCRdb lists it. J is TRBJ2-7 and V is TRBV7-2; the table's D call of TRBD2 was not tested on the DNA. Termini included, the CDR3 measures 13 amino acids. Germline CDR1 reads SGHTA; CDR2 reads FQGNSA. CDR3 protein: CASSPGSGRAVEY.

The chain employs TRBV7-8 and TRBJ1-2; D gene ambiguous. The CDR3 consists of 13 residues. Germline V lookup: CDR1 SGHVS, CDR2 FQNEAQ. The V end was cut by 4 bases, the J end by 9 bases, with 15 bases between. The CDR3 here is CASSSRSGSSYTF. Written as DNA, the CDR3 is TGTGCCAGCAGCTCACGGAGTGGGTCTAGCTACACCTTC.

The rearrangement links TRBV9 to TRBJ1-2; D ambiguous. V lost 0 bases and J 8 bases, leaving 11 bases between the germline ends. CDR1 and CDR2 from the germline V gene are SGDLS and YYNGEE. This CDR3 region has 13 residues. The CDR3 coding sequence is TGTGCCAGCAGCGTAGCCCAGGATGGAGGCTACACCTTC. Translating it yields CASSVAQDGGYTF.

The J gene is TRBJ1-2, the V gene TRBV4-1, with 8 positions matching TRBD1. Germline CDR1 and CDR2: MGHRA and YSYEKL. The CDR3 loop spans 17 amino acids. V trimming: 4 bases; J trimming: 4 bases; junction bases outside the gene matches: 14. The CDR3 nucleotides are TGCGCCAGCAGCCCCACCCCCAGGACAGGGATAATCTATGGCTACACCTTC. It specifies CASSPTPRTGIIYGYTF.

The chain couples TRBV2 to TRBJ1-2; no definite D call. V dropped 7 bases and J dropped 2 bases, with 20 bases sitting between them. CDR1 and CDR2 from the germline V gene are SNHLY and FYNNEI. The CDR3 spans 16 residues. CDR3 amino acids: CASTRAPPTGNYGYTF. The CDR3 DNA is TGTGCCAGCACCCGGGCACCCCCTACGGGAAACTATGGCTACACCTTC.

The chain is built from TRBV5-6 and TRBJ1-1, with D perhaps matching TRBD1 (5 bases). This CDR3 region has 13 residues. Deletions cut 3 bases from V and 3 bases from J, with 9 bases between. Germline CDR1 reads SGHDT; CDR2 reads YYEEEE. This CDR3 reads CASSSDTDTEAFF. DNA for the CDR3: TGTGCCAGCAGCTCGGACACTGACACTGAAGCTTTCTTT.

The CDR3 DNA is TGTGCCAGCTCGGAGGGGAGAGGGACTGAAGCTTTCTTT. This encodes CASSEGRGTEAFF. The V and J genes are TRBV19 and TRBJ1-1; the D gene is possibly TRBD1 (5 bases). In germline, CDR1 is LNHDA, CDR2 SQIVND (reference sequence). The V end was cut by 9 bases, the J end by 5 bases, with 16 bases between. This CDR3 spans 13 amino acids.

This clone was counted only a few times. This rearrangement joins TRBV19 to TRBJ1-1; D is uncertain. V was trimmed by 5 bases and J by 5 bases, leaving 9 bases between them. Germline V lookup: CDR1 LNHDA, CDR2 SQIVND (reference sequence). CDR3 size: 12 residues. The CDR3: CASSYYETEAFF. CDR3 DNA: TGTGCCAGTAGTTATTATGAGACTGAAGCTTTCTTT. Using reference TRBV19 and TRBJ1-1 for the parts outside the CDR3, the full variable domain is DGGITQSPKYLFRKEGQNVTLSCEQNLNHDAMYWYRQDPGQGLRLIYYSQIVNDFQKGDIAEGYSVSREKKESFPLTVTSAQKNPTAFYLCASSYYETEAFFGQGTRLTVV.